The 3 T cell receptor beta chains in this list originate from one sample, sequenced in a study of T cell responses to AZD1222 COVID-19 vaccine. The method was immunoSEQ multiplex PCR; TCRdb's version includes in-frame clones alone and lacks a portion of them. The sample comprises some 100,000 clones, approximately 87% of which are singletons, and approximately 15% rests with the top ten. The source material was peripheral blood, sampled on day 0 of AZD1222 vaccination. All receptors derive from an adult in good health.

This chain links TRBV10-3 with TRBJ1-1, with D uncertain. V lost 6 bases, J lost 1 base, and 12 bases lay in between. Germline V gene data show CDR1 as ENHRY and CDR2 as SYGVKD. The CDR3 has 14 residues. The CDR3 DNA follows: TGTGCCATCAGCGGAGGGCACGGGAACACTGAAGCTTTCTTT. Translating it yields CAISGGHGNTEAFF.

The genes are TRBV4-1 and TRBJ2-1; possibly TRBD2 for D (6 bases). Germline V gene lookup returns CDR1 MGHRA and CDR2 YSYEKL. CDR3 length: 18 residues. Deletions cut 0 bases from V and 2 bases from J, with 17 bases between. The CDR3 reads CASSQDRGSDSPYNEQFF. The DNA for the CDR3 is TGCGCCAGCAGCCAAGATCGGGGGAGTGACTCACCCTACAATGAGCAGTTCTTC.

This chain links TRBV9 with TRBJ2-5; TRBD2 matches 9 bases. V dropped 1 base and J dropped 5; count of bases not matched to a gene: 0. CDR1 is SGDLS and CDR2 is YYNGEE in the germline V gene. The CDR3 loop spans 13 amino acids. CDR3 loop: CASSVLAGETQYF. The DNA for the CDR3 is TGTGCCAGCAGCGTACTAGCGGGGGAGACCCAGTACTTC.